The rows below give T cell receptor beta chains drawn from one sample of a study of T cell repertoires in cytomegalovirus infection. Which antigens these TCRs recognize remains unknown. TCRdb used MiXCR to reprocess the reads, holding one entry per CDR3 protein. The sample holds fewer than 85,000 distinct CDR3 sequences, more than 40% seen once. The sample consisted of CD8+ T cells from cultured PBMCs, taken from culture after CMV antigen stimulation. The receptors shown here come from a human donor in good health (CMV status not recorded). Some clones in this sample may be carry-over from other donors' samples. The CDR3 runs from the conserved cysteine through the conserved F or W. D genes are given only for firm matches. Clone size is not always given. Where it is, it says once, few, many or a class for expanded clones.

cdr3_aa | cdr3_nt | d_call | clone_size | j_call | v_call
CASSLVGLAGALGANVLTF | TGTGCCAGCAGCTTAGTAGGGTTAGCGGGAGCCCTTGGGGCCAACGTCCTGACTTTC | TRBD2 | few | TRBJ2-6 | TRBV7-2
CASSHYTVMNTEAFF | TGCGCCAGCAGCCACTATACAGTAATGAACACTGAAGCTTTCTTT | NA | NA | TRBJ1-1 | TRBV4-1
CASSHNRQGVNYGYTF | TGCGCCAGCAGCCACAACCGACAGGGAGTGAACTATGGCTACACCTTC | TRBD1 | NA | TRBJ1-2 | TRBV4-1
CASTGREDSSDEQFF | TGTGCCAGCACCGGGCGGGAGGATTCTTCGGATGAGCAGTTCTTC | TRBD2 | once | TRBJ2-1 | TRBV6-6
CASSDETDVRSRETQYF | TGTGCCAGCAGTGATGAGACAGACGTACGATCCAGAGAGACCCAGTACTTC | NA | once | TRBJ2-5 | TRBV6-1
CASSGGHISNQPQHF | TGTGCCAGCAGCGGGGGACATATTAGCAATCAGCCCCAGCATTTT | NA | few | TRBJ1-5 | TRBV6-1
CASSTTGLAGDPQETQYF | TGTGCCAGTAGTACGACGGGACTAGCGGGGGACCCCCAAGAGACCCAGTACTTC | TRBD2 | NA | TRBJ2-5 | TRBV19
CASRMYGLGGLNTDTQYF | TGTGCCAGTAGAATGTACGGACTAGGGGGTCTTAACACAGATACGCAGTATTTT | NA | NA | TRBJ2-3 | TRBV19
CASKLPTSGSTGELFF | TGTGCCAGCAAGTTACCGACTAGCGGGTCCACCGGGGAGCTGTTTTTT | TRBD2 | NA | TRBJ2-2 | TRBV27
CASSPGYEQYF | TGTGCCAGCAGCCCAGGGTACGAGCAGTACTTC | NA | few | TRBJ2-7 | TRBV7-2
CASSYARWTGHHQPQHF | TGTGCCAGCAGTTACGCAAGATGGACAGGCCACCATCAGCCCCAGCATTTT | TRBD1 | NA | TRBJ1-5 | TRBV6-6
CASSMWLAGDTGELFF | TGTGCCAGTAGTATGTGGCTAGCGGGAGATACCGGGGAGCTGTTTTTT | TRBD2 | once | TRBJ2-2 | TRBV19
CASSTTSGGYNEQFF | TGTGCCAGTAGTACGACTAGCGGGGGATACAATGAGCAGTTCTTC | TRBD2 | NA | TRBJ2-1 | TRBV19
CASIPSGGTEQFF | TGTGCCAGCATACCCTCGGGGGGTACTGAGCAGTTCTTC | TRBD2 | many | TRBJ2-1 | TRBV7-6
CASSTSGRTSGELFF | TGTGCCAGCAGTACTAGCGGGAGAACCAGCGGGGAGCTGTTTTTT | TRBD2 | NA | TRBJ2-2 | TRBV12-3/TRBV12-4
CASSLRASGTGSYNEQFF | TGTGCCAGCAGTTTAAGGGCCTCCGGGACAGGGTCCTACAATGAGCAGTTCTTC | TRBD1 | NA | TRBJ2-1 | TRBV27
CASSLKTGLLDEQYF | TGTGCCAGCAGCTTAAAAACGGGCCTCTTGGACGAGCAGTACTTC | NA | few | TRBJ2-7 | TRBV7-3
CASSFLGRRGNTEAFF | TGTGCCAGCAGTTTCTTGGGACGCCGAGGAAACACTGAAGCTTTCTTT | NA | few | TRBJ1-1 | TRBV12-3/TRBV12-4
CSVEKWDSGANVLTF | TGCAGCGTTGAAAAGTGGGACTCTGGGGCCAACGTCCTGACTTTC | NA | NA | TRBJ2-6 | TRBV29-1
CSVDSQGDRGQYF | TGCAGCGTCGACTCACAGGGGGACAGGGGGCAGTACTTC | TRBD1 | NA | TRBJ2-7 | TRBV29-1
CSARDLTATSGTLNNEQFF | TGCAGTGCTAGAGATCTGACTGCGACTAGCGGGACGTTGAATAATGAGCAGTTCTTC | TRBD2 | NA | TRBJ2-1 | TRBV20-1
CASSLGRTGEGYTF | TGTGCCAGCAGCTTAGGGAGGACAGGGGAAGGCTACACCTTC | TRBD1 | few | TRBJ1-2 | TRBV7-9
CASSPGDLQETQYF | TGCGCCAGCAGCCCTGGGGATTTACAAGAGACCCAGTACTTC | NA | NA | TRBJ2-5 | TRBV4-1
CASRRWRSGEKLFF | TGTGCCAGCAGACGCTGGAGGTCGGGTGAAAAACTGTTTTTT | NA | NA | TRBJ1-4 | TRBV28
CASTSPGGELFF | TGTGCCAGCACCTCACCGGGGGGGGAGCTGTTTTTT | NA | few | TRBJ2-2 | TRBV7-3
CASSLYANQETQYF | TGTGCCAGCAGTTTATATGCCAACCAAGAGACCCAGTACTTC | NA | NA | TRBJ2-5 | TRBV27
CASSLSGQGDYNEQFF | TGTGCCAGCAGCCTATCGGGACAGGGCGACTACAATGAGCAGTTCTTC | TRBD1 | NA | TRBJ2-1 | TRBV11-2
CASSSRVGLPKYEQYF | TGTGCCAGCAGTTCCCGGGTGGGGCTCCCCAAATACGAGCAGTACTTC | NA | few | TRBJ2-7 | TRBV12-3/TRBV12-4
CASSSGRRTEAFF | TGTGCCAGCAGCTCCGGGCGACGCACTGAAGCTTTCTTT | NA | NA | TRBJ1-1 | TRBV5-4
CASSLKGGGDRYNEQFF | TGTGCCAGCAGCTTAAAGGGTGGGGGGGACCGTTACAATGAGCAGTTCTTC | TRBD2 | NA | TRBJ2-1 | TRBV7-8
CATSREDEGYNEQFF | TGTGCCACCAGCAGAGAAGACGAGGGATACAATGAGCAGTTCTTC | NA | few | TRBJ2-1 | TRBV15
CASSLPKGQGNEQYF | TGTGCCAGCAGCTTACCGAAGGGACAGGGGAACGAGCAGTACTTC | TRBD1 | NA | TRBJ2-7 | TRBV7-6
CASSSQAGVAYEQYF | TGTGCCAGCAGCTCCCAAGCGGGAGTTGCCTACGAGCAGTACTTC | TRBD2 | NA | TRBJ2-7 | TRBV12-3/TRBV12-4
CASSLNRDWSYEQYF | TGTGCCAGCAGCTTGAACAGGGACTGGTCCTACGAGCAGTACTTC | NA | NA | TRBJ2-7 | TRBV5-6
CASRHQGGNTEAFF | TGTGCCAGCCGCCACCAGGGGGGGAACACTGAAGCTTTCTTT | TRBD1 | many | TRBJ1-1 | TRBV7-8
CSARGGRGGHPLDTGELFF | TGCAGTGCTAGGGGGGGGCGGGGGGGCCATCCCTTGGACACCGGGGAGCTGTTTTTT | TRBD2 | NA | TRBJ2-2 | TRBV20-1
CASSSSLWGYTF | TGTGCCAGCAGCTCGTCCCTCTGGGGCTACACCTTC | NA | NA | TRBJ1-2 | TRBV7-4
CASSSTGFQETQYF | TGTGCCAGCAGCTCAACAGGGTTCCAAGAGACCCAGTACTTC | NA | NA | TRBJ2-5 | TRBV7-4
CASSAGLAVSYEQYF | TGTGCCAGCAGCGCGGGACTAGCGGTCTCCTACGAGCAGTACTTC | TRBD2 | NA | TRBJ2-7 | TRBV5-4
CASSPRGDRGNEQFF | TGTGCCAGCAGTCCTAGGGGGGACAGGGGCAATGAGCAGTTCTTC | TRBD1 | few | TRBJ2-1 | TRBV27
CASSGDGAMNTEAFF | TGTGCCAGCAGCGGGGACGGGGCGATGAACACTGAAGCTTTCTTT | NA | NA | TRBJ1-1 | TRBV27
CATRNSGAYNEQFF | TGTGCCACAAGAAATAGCGGGGCGTACAATGAGCAGTTCTTC | TRBD2 | few | TRBJ2-1 | TRBV7-8
CASSSRQGLNYGYTF | TGTGCCAGCAGTTCCCGACAGGGCCTAAACTATGGCTACACCTTC | TRBD1 | NA | TRBJ1-2 | TRBV12-3/TRBV12-4
CASSRRAASQETQYF | TGCGCCAGCAGCCGCCGAGCAGCCTCCCAAGAGACCCAGTACTTC | NA | NA | TRBJ2-5 | TRBV4-1
CASSLQASTDTQYF | TGTGCCAGCAGCTTACAGGCTAGCACAGATACGCAGTATTTT | NA | many | TRBJ2-3 | TRBV7-2
CASNLRQGEQYF | TGTGCCAGCAACCTACGGCAGGGCGAGCAGTACTTC | NA | few | TRBJ2-7 | TRBV7-6
CASSKEWGPIWTEAFF | TGTGCCAGCAGTAAAGAGTGGGGCCCGATCTGGACTGAAGCTTTCTTT | NA | NA | TRBJ1-1 | TRBV6-6
CASSPRAELTYEQYF | TGTGCCAGCAGCCCGCGGGCTGAGCTAACCTACGAGCAGTACTTC | NA | NA | TRBJ2-7 | TRBV7-9